This TCR beta chain appears in the sequencing data of a study of CD8+CD57+ T cells in acquired aplastic anemia (dated by TCRdb to 2016 to 2019). Regarding the research as a whole: Extracted DNA from sorted CD4+ and CD8+ cells averaged about 2.9 ug, ranging from roughly 0.19 to 27.4 ug. An average of approximately 9.8 million reads for CD4+ cells and 11 million to 12 million reads for CD8+ cells was obtained from healthy donor samples. Study-wide conclusions, independent of this receptor: About 28 CD8+ CDR3 sequences were found in both patients and controls but appeared to be highly expressed in patients and within the immunodominant clones of the patients. Between patients and healthy controls, no significant difference in CD8+ Simpson's diversity was found (P=0.060).

The junction shows trimming of 8 bases on V and 2 bases on J, plus 9 bases between the germline ends. The CDR3 covers 13 residues, taking in both the cysteine and the phenylalanine. Only the CDR3 part of the read is kept: 39 bases, read in frame from the first base. For CDR1 and CDR2, the germline V gene lists SNHLY and FYNNEI. As concerns this clonotype: Its antigen remains undetermined. Base qualities are not at hand, and no much larger clone is one base apart.

The study deep-sequenced TCR repertoires of sorted CD4+ and CD8+ blood T cells from severe aplastic anemia patients and healthy subjects. Ficoll-Paque density gradient centrifugation was used to isolate peripheral blood mononuclear cells. CD4+ and CD8+ T cells were sorted by FACS or magnetic beads before DNA extraction. Genomic DNA served as template for TCR beta VDJ combination and CDR3 sequence profiling. An Illumina HiSeq 2000 was the platform used for TCR repertoire sequencing. Per the original workflow: TRBV/TRBJ rearrangement plots, CDR3 size and DJ length profiles, and Simpson's diversity index were used to assess repertoires. Whichever DNA sequence was most abundant in the deep sequencing data was defined as the immunodominant clone. CDR3 amino acid sequences were screened for sharing across subjects and were compared with published repertoires and the VDJdb database. TCRdb passed the public sequencing reads through fastp at Q25 and MiXCR, retaining productive beta sequences. Rows matching on CDR3 protein sequence are summarized as one entry with the most common DNA and genes. TCRdb, not the original authors, processed these V and J calls. The sample data list 65,000 or so distinct CDR3 sequences, and around 50% of these were observed just once. Of the sample, 2% to 2.5% is held by the ten largest clones.

The sequence is built from TRBV2 and TRBJ2-2; the D gene cannot be named for sure. The origin of this receptor is a human donor in good health, serving as a control. Sequenced material: sorted CD4+, CD8+, or CD8+CD57+ T cells (not recorded which) from PBMCs. The CDR3 is CASSRTNTGELFF. Read as DNA, the sequence is TGTGCCAGCTCTAGGACCAACACCGGGGAGCTGTTTTTT.